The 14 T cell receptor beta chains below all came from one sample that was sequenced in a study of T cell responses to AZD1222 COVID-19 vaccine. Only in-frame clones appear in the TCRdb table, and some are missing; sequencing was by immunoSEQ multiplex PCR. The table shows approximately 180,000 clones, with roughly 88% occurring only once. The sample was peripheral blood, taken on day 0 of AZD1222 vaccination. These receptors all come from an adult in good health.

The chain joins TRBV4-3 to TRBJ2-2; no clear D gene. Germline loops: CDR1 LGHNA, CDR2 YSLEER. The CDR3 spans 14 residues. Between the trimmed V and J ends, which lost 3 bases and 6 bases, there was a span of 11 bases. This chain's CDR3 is CASSQQRYSGELFF. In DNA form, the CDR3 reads TGCGCCAGCAGCCAGCAACGGTATTCCGGGGAGCTGTTTTTT.

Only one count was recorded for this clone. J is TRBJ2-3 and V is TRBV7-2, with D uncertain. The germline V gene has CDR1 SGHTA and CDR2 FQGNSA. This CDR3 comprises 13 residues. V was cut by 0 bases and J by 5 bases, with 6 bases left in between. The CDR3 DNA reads TGTGCCAGCAGCTTAGCTAGACTAGATACGCAGTATTTT. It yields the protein CASSLARLDTQYF.

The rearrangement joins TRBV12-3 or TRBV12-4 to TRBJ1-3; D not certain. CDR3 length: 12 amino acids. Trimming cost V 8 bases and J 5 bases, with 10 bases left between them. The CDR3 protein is CASGIPRNTIYF. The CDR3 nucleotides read TGTGCCAGCGGGATCCCGAGAAACACCATATATTTT.

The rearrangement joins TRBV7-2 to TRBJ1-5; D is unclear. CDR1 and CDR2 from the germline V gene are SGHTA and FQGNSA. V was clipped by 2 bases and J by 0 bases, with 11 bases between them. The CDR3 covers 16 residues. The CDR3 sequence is CASSLTYGNSNQPQHF. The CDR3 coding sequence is TGTGCCAGCAGCTTAACTTACGGAAATAGCAATCAGCCCCAGCATTTT.

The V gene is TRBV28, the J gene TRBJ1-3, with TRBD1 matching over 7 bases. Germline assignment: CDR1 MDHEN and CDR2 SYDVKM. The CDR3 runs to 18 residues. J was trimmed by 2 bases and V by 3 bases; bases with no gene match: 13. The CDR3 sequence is CASSFSRQGVGAGNTIYF. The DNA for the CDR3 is TGTGCCAGCAGTTTTTCCCGCCAGGGGGTCGGAGCTGGAAACACCATATATTTT.

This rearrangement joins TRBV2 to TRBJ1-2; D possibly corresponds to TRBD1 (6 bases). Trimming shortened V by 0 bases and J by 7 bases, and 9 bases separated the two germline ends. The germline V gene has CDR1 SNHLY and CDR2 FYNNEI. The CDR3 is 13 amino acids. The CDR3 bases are TGTGCCAGCAGTGAAGCCTACAGGGCTGGCTACACCTTC. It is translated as CASSEAYRAGYTF.

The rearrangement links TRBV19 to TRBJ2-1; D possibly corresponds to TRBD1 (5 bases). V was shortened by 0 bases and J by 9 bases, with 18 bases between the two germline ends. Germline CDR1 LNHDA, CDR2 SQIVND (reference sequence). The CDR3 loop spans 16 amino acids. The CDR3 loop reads CASSIDRPGIRGEQFF. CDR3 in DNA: TGTGCCAGTAGTATAGATAGGCCAGGGATAAGAGGTGAGCAGTTCTTC.

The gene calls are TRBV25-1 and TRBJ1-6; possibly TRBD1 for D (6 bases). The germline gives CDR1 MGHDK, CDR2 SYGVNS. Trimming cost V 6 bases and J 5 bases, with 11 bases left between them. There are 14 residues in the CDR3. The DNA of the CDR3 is TGTGCCAGCAGGGAGAGGGGGGATAATTCACCCCTCCACTTT. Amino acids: CASRERGDNSPLHF.

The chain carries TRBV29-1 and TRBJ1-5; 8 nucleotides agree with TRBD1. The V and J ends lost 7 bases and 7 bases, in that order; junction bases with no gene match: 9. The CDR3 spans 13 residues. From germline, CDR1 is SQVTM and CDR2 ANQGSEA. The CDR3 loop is CSATGEGRQPQHF. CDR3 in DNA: TGCAGCGCGACAGGGGAGGGCCGCCAGCCCCAGCATTTT.

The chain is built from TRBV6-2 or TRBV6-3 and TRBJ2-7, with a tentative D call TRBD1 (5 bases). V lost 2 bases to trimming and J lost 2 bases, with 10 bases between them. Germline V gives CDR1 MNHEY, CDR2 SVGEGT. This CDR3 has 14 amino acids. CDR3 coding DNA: TGTGCCAGCAGTTACACGGCAGGGCCCTACGAGCAGTACTTC. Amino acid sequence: CASSYTAGPYEQYF.

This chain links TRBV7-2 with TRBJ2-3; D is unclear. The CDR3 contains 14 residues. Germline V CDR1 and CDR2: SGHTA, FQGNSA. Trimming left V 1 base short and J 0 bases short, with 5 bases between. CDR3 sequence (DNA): TGTGCCAGCAGCTTAGTCTCGAGCACAGATACGCAGTATTTT. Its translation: CASSLVSSTDTQYF.

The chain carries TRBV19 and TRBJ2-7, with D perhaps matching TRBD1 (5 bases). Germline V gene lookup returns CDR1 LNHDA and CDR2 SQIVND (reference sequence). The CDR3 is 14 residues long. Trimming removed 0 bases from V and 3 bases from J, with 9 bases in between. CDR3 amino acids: CASSIDPGNYEQYF. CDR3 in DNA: TGTGCCAGTAGTATAGACCCAGGGAACTACGAGCAGTACTTC.

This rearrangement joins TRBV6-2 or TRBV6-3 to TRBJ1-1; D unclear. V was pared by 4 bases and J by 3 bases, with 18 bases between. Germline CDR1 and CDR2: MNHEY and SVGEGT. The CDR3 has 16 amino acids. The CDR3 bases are TGTGCCAGCAGTTCAGGAGTGTGGGGAGTGGACACTGAAGCTTTCTTT. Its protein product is CASSSGVWGVDTEAFF.

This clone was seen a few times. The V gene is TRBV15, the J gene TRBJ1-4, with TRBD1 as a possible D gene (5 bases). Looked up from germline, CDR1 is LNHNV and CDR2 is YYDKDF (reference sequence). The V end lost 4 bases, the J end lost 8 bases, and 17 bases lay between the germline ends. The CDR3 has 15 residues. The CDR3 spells CATSKTGTLGEKLFF. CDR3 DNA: TGTGCCACCAGCAAAACCGGGACCTTAGGGGAAAAACTGTTTTTT.